These 22 T cell receptor beta chains came from one sample sequenced in a study of tumor-infiltrating lymphocytes in primary liver carcinoma. TCR beta cDNA came from about 500 ng total RNA, primed with a constant-region primer. Employing slightly modified ARM-PCR, three nested multiplex PCR rounds were run, and these gave rise to the TCR beta libraries. Running about 11 cycles apiece, the first two PCR rounds relied on TRBV1-TRBV30 forward primers together with a C-beta reverse primer. From the multiplex PCR reads, TCRdb called clonotypes with MiXCR, one entry per CDR3 protein. The sample consists of around 78,000 distinct CDR3 sequences, 71% of them appearing once. The source material, about 20-30 mg of unsorted bulk tissue, was used to co-extract RNA and DNA. The sample taken for sequencing was liver tumor tissue from sampling region 4. Subset here: tumor region T4, right-lateral pole. The origin of the receptors is an older woman with primary liver carcinoma and hepatitis B virus infection.

As to this clonotype: Relative to the germline gene, one junction end is altered; a read error may explain this. This chain links TRBV28 with TRBJ2-6; the match to TRBD1 covers 11 bases. In germline, CDR1 is MDHEN, CDR2 SYDVKM. CDR3 size: 18 residues. This CDR3 reads CVSTSPRTGGDGVNVLTF. The CDR3 DNA sequence: TGTGTCAGCACTTCACCCAGGACAGGGGGCGATGGGGTCAACGTCCTGACTTTC.

As for this clonotype: Just one base apart from a much larger clone, this may be a read error. The rearrangement links TRBV30 to TRBJ1-1; D unresolved. The germline CDR1 and CDR2 sequences are GTSNPN and SVGIG (reference sequence). The CDR3 is made up of 15 amino acids. CDR3 bases: TGTGCCTGGAGTGTAGATGGACGGTGGAACATTGAAGCTTTCTTT. Amino acids: CAWSVDGRWNIEAFF. Full variable domain (rest looked up from reference TRBV30 and TRBJ1-1): SQTIHQWPATLVQPVGSPLSLECTVEGTSNPNLYWYRQAAGRGLQLLFYSVGIGQISSEVPQNLSASRPQDRQFILSSKKLLLSDSGFYLCAWSVDGRWNIEAFFGQGTRLTVV.

Remarks on this clonotype: Without the conserved terminal phenylalanine or tryptophan, this CDR3 likely stems from a read error. This chain uses TRBV6-1 with TRBJ1-1; 12 positions match TRBD1. The CDR3 loop spans 19 amino acids. Germline CDR1 MNHNS, CDR2 SASEGT. CDR3: CTSSAPGQGARKVNTEAFV. DNA of the CDR3: TGTACCAGCAGTGCGCCGGGACAGGGGGCGCGGAAAGTGAACACTGAAGCTTTCGTT.

With regard to this clonotype: At one end, the junction sequence differs from germline, possibly due to a read error. The chain combines TRBV29-1 with TRBJ2-1; 9 bases are a match to TRBD2. Germline V gives CDR1 SQVTM, CDR2 ANQGSEA. The CDR3 is 14 amino acids. The CDR3: CSIEGGRVEKKQFF. In nucleotides, the CDR3 is TGCAGCATTGAAGGCGGGAGGGTTGAGAAAAAGCAGTTCTTC.

Details on this clonotype: One end of the junction does not line up with germline, which may come from a read error. The genes are TRBV11-3 and TRBJ2-1, with TRBD1 identical over 8 bases. Germline-derived CDR1 and CDR2 are SGHNT and YENEEA. This CDR3 spans 15 amino acids. This CDR3 is CVSNSTGEPYNGQFF. CDR3 nucleotides: TGTGTCAGCAACTCGACAGGGGAGCCCTACAATGGGCAGTTCTTC.

Note on this clonotype: The CDR3 ends on some other residue instead of the conserved phenylalanine or tryptophan, so this is likely a read error. The limits of the CDR3 on the DNA are not certain, so only TCRdb's listed CDR3 is given. The chain has TRBV12-3 or TRBV12-4 and TRBJ1-2. The CDR3 is 14 amino acids in total, end residues counted. CDR3 region: CASSFGGPNYGYTS.

With regard to this clonotype: Germline and junction disagree at one end, which may indicate a read error. CDR3 in amino acids: CARSLSAGGPTADTQYF. CDR3 nucleotide sequence: TGTGCCAGGAGTTTATCGGCGGGAGGGCCCACCGCAGATACGCAGTATTTT. V and J are TRBV28 and TRBJ2-3, with 9 bases lining up with TRBD2. The V gene's germline CDR1 is MDHEN and CDR2 SYDVKM. This CDR3 region has 17 residues.

This clonotype was seen once. An end of the junction differs from the germline gene, which may be a read error. This chain links TRBV6-5 with TRBJ1-2; 7 nucleotides align to TRBD1. This CDR3 comprises 13 residues. The germline gives CDR1 MNHEY, CDR2 SVGAGI. The DNA of the CDR3 is TGTGTCAGCAGTTACTTACAGGGGCGGGGCTACACCTTC. Translation: CVSSYLQGRGYTF.

This clonotype has only a few counts. This sequence may be a read error, since a much larger clone differs from it by one base. V is TRBV6-5 and J is TRBJ1-1; D gene uncertain. Trimming pared 10 bases from V and 5 bases from J, leaving 11 bases between. Germline lookup yields CDR1 MNHEY and CDR2 SVGAGI. CDR3 length equals 11 residues. The CDR3: CANGTATEAFF. As DNA, the CDR3 is TGTGCCAACGGAACGGCGACTGAAGCTTTCTTT.

A note on this clonotype: A much more abundant neighbour one base away suggests this may be a read error. V gene TRBV5-1 combines with J gene TRBJ2-1, with D unclear. Germline V gene data show CDR1 as SGHRS and CDR2 as YFSETQ. This CDR3 region has 13 residues. As DNA, the CDR3 is TGCGCCAACAGCATCCGCTCCTACAATGAGCAGTTCTTC. Encoded protein: CANSIRSYNEQFF. Full variable domain (missing parts from reference TRBV5-1 and TRBJ2-1): KAGVTQTPRYLIKTRGQQVTLSCSPISGHRSVSWYQQTPGQGLQFLFEYFSETQRNKGNFPGRFSGRQFSNSRSEMNVSTLELGDSALYLCANSIRSYNEQFFGPGTRLTVL.

Comments on this clonotype: One end of the junction fails to match germline, which may point to a read error. The genes are TRBV6-4 and TRBJ2-4, with 8 bases that match TRBD2. Germline assignment: CDR1 MRHNA and CDR2 SNTAGT. CDR3 length equals 17 residues. The CDR3 bases are TGTGCTAGCAGTGACTTGAGAGGCGGGAGGGCCAAAAACATTCAGTACTTC. This translates into CASSDLRGGRAKNIQYF.

About this clonotype itself: An end of the junction does not agree with germline; a read error may underlie this. This chain links TRBV7-9 with TRBJ1-2; 8 bases are a match to TRBD1. CDR1 and CDR2 from the germline V gene are SEHNR and FQNEAQ (reference sequence). This CDR3 spans 15 amino acids. CDR3 in amino acids: CASSLSATGEDGHTF. The CDR3 DNA is TGTGCCAGTAGCTTATCCGCGACAGGGGAGGATGGCCACACCTTC.

The CDR3 DNA follows: TGTGCCAGCAGCTGCCCCATAGCGGGGGTTTCCGCCGGGGAGCTGTTTTTT. It is translated as CASSCPIAGVSAGELFF. The chain recombines TRBV11-2 with TRBJ2-2, with 9 nucleotides matching TRBD2. V lost 4 bases to trimming and J lost 6 bases; unmatched junction nucleotides: 12. Germline V lookup: CDR1 SGHAT, CDR2 FQNNGV. This CDR3 has 17 amino acids.

At least ten counts were recorded for this clonotype. The genes are TRBV12-3 or TRBV12-4 and TRBJ1-5, with no clear D. Trimming took off 4 bases at V and 5 bases at J, with 18 bases between the two ends. The CDR3 runs to 16 residues. The CDR3 DNA follows: TGTGCCAGCAGTTCCCAAGGATTCTTGGCGGATCAGCCCCAGCATTTT. This encodes CASSSQGFLADQPQHF.

This clonotype was observed at least ten times. One end of the junction fails to match germline, which may point to a read error. This rearrangement joins TRBV6-2 or TRBV6-3 to TRBJ2-1; 8 bases line up with TRBD2. There are 15 residues in the CDR3. The germline V gene has CDR1 MNHEY and CDR2 SVGEGT. The CDR3: CARSRMGSGINEQFF. CDR3 bases: TGTGCCCGCAGCAGAATGGGTAGCGGGATCAATGAGCAGTTCTTC.

The genes are TRBV18 and TRBJ2-3; D uncertain. The V gene lost 1 base and the J gene lost 3 bases, with 8 bases spanning the gap. CDR1 is KGHSH, CDR2 LQKENI, per germline. The CDR3 is 14 residues long. The CDR3 DNA reads as TGTGCCAGCTCACCACGGAGCTTGACAGATACGCAGTATTTT. This gives the protein CASSPRSLTDTQYF.

This clonotype came up many times. V is TRBV5-1 and J is TRBJ1-3; D ambiguous. V lost 0 bases and J 4 bases, leaving 11 bases between the germline ends. This CDR3 is built from 15 residues. Germline loops: CDR1 SGHRS, CDR2 YFSETQ. The CDR3 DNA is TGCGCCAGCAGCTTGGAAGTAGCAGTGGGAAACACCATATATTTT. Encoded protein: CASSLEVAVGNTIYF.

About this clonotype itself: One end of the junction does not line up with germline, which may come from a read error. V gene TRBV4-2 combines with J gene TRBJ2-1; D might be TRBD1 or TRBD2, each matching 6 bases. The CDR3 contains 15 residues. Germline assignment: CDR1 LGHNA and CDR2 YNFKEQ. Here the CDR3 reads CASGQEEGGYNEQFF. The DNA of the CDR3 is TGTGCCAGCGGCCAAGAGGAGGGGGGTTACAATGAGCAGTTCTTC.

Regarding this clonotype: This may come from a read error, since a much larger clone is one base off. V is TRBV7-9 and J is TRBJ2-5; D remains unclear. Germline V gives CDR1 SEHNR, CDR2 FQNEAQ (reference sequence). This CDR3 is 14 amino acids long. DNA for the CDR3: TGTGCCAACAGCGACCTGGCGGACCAAGAGACCCAGTACTTC. This gives the protein CANSDLADQETQYF. The full variable domain, completed using reference TRBV7-9 and TRBJ2-5, is DTGVSQNPRHKITKRGQNVTFRCDPISEHNRLYWYRQTLGQGPEFLTYFQNEAQLEKSRLLSDRFSAERPKGSFSTLEIQRTEQGDSAMYLCANSDLADQETQYFGPGTRLLVL.

The chain joins TRBV28 to TRBJ2-3; D not resolved. This CDR3 has 16 amino acids. Germline V gene data show CDR1 as MDHEN and CDR2 as SYDVKM. V was cut by 4 bases and J by 6 bases, with 20 bases left in between. CDR3 bases: TGTGCCAGCAGTTCCCCCGACTGGATAGGGCCTGATACGCAGTATTTT. Its translation is CASSSPDWIGPDTQYF.

The table lists this clonotype with many counts. The chain links TRBV28 to TRBJ2-3; 14 positions agree with TRBD2. This CDR3 is 16 amino acids long. Germline CDR1 MDHEN, CDR2 SYDVKM. The V and J ends lost 4 bases and 6 bases, in that order; junction bases with no gene match: 6. The CDR3 DNA sequence: TGTGCCAGCAGTTCCACGAGGACTAGCGGGAGGGATACGCAGTATTTT. Protein: CASSSTRTSGRDTQYF.

The CDR3 protein is CSAEGTNGRAVSEQFF. CDR3 in DNA: TGCAGCGCTGAGGGGACTAACGGGAGGGCCGTTAGTGAGCAGTTCTTC. The chain employs TRBV29-1 and TRBJ2-1; TRBD2 matches 8 bases. This CDR3 is 16 amino acids long. The V gene end was trimmed by 7 bases and the J gene end by 9 bases; junction bases not matched to a gene: 20. CDR1 is SQVTM and CDR2 is ANQGSEA in the germline V gene.